This T cell receptor (beta chain) was profiled in a study of regulatory T cells. About this clone: What it binds is unknown.

Amplification used 52 TRBV primers and 13 TRBJ primers. Here immunoSEQ multiplex PCR was the method, and the copy in TCRdb shows in-frame clones only, minus some. Of 21,000 or so clones listed, approximately 94% are singletons. Overall study findings and caveats: Regulatory T cells showed the strongest V-J pair restriction and V/J gene skewing among patient repertoires.

This CDR3 has 16 residues. J gave up 7 bases and V 0 bases, and 10 bases lay outside the gene matches. Germline V gene sequence: CDR1 MGHRA, CDR2 YSYEKL. This TCR came from a child aged 2-15 years with CD3G deficiency. The V and J genes are TRBV4-1 and TRBJ2-7; 9 nucleotides line up with TRBD2. The sequenced sample consisted of CD8+ T cells sorted from blood. CDR3 protein: CASSQDEGGRAGEQYF. The CDR3 DNA reads as TGCGCCAGCAGCCAAGATGAAGGCGGGAGGGCCGGAGAGCAGTACTTC.